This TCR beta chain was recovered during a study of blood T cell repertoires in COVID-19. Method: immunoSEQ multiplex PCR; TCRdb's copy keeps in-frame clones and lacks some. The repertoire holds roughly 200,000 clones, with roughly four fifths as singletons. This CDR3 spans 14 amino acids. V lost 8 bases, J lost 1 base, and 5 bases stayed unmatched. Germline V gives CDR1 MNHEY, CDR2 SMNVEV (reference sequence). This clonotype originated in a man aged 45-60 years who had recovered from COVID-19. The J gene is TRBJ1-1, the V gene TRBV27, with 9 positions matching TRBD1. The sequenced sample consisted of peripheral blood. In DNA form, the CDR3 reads TGTGCCAGCCAGAGGACAGGGGCGAACACTGAAGCTTTCTTT. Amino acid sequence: CASQRTGANTEAFF.